The rows below give T cell receptor beta chains drawn from one sample of a study of T cell responses to AZD1222 COVID-19 vaccine. Only in-frame clones appear in the TCRdb table, and some are missing; sequencing was by immunoSEQ multiplex PCR. In the table there are 130,000 to 150,000 clones, around nine tenths of which are singletons. Sequencing used peripheral blood, obtained on day 0 of AZD1222 vaccination. These receptors all come from an adult in good health. CDR3s include the opening cysteine and the closing phenylalanine or tryptophan. D genes are given only for firm matches. The size field is filled for only some rows; it gives once, few, many or a size class.

DNA | CDR3 | V | size | J | D | length
TGTGCCAGCAGCTTATATGGGGGGCTTTACAATGAGCAGTTCTTC | CASSLYGGLYNEQFF | TRBV13 | . | TRBJ2-1 | . | 15
TGTGCCAGCAGCTCCGGAGGTGGGACAGGGGGCTTCAATGAGCAGTTCTTC | CASSSGGGTGGFNEQFF | TRBV7-6 | . | TRBJ2-1 | TRBD1 | 17
TGTGCCACGGGTGCGAGCGTCTCTGGAAACACCATATATTTT | CATGASVSGNTIYF | TRBV19 | . | TRBJ1-3 | . | 14
TGTGCCACCAGTGATTTGGACCGGGACAGGGGGCCTGGGGCCAACGTCCTGACTTTC | CATSDLDRDRGPGANVLTF | TRBV24-1 | . | TRBJ2-6 | TRBD1 | 19
TGTGCCAGCAGCTTCTTTCAGGGTTATCAGCCCCAGCATTTT | CASSFFQGYQPQHF | TRBV5-6 | once | TRBJ1-5 | . | 14
TGTGCCAGCAGTTTATCAGGGGTCGAGCAGTACTTC | CASSLSGVEQYF | TRBV12-3/TRBV12-4 | . | TRBJ2-7 | . | 12
TGTGCCAGCCGAAAACCGGGACAGGGCTTGACTGAAGCTTTCTTT | CASRKPGQGLTEAFF | TRBV27 | . | TRBJ1-1 | TRBD1 | 15
TGTGCCAGCAGCTCTAGGACAGGGGGCCGTACCGGGGAGCTGTTTTTT | CASSSRTGGRTGELFF | TRBV7-2 | . | TRBJ2-2 | TRBD1 | 16
TGTGCCAGCAGATCTCTCGGTGGGGGGGGAACTAATGAAAAACTGTTTTTT | CASRSLGGGGTNEKLFF | TRBV7-9 | . | TRBJ1-4 | . | 17
TGTGCCAGCAGCTTCTCACCGGGACTAGCGTTAGAGACCCAGTACTTC | CASSFSPGLALETQYF | TRBV7-2 | . | TRBJ2-5 | TRBD2 | 16
TGTGCCTGGAGCTTTGGGACAAACTATGGCTACACCTTC | CAWSFGTNYGYTF | TRBV30 | . | TRBJ1-2 | . | 13